Each of the 29 T cell receptor beta chains below was sequenced from the same sample in a study of control samples from healthy donors and cancer patients. Sequencing was performed with immunoSEQ multiplex PCR; in TCRdb, only in-frame clones are kept and a portion is missing. The sample contains roughly 130,000 clones, about 95% of which appear only once. Sequencing used blood. All receptors derive from a man aged 30 to 45 in good health.

This chain joins TRBV30 and TRBJ2-7; TRBD1 might be the D (5 bases). Germline lookup yields CDR1 GTSNPN and CDR2 SVGIG (reference sequence). Trimming took off 3 bases at V and 8 bases at J, with 14 bases between the two ends. The CDR3 runs 12 residues. CDR3 bases: TGTGCCTGGAGCGCTACAAGGGGCCAGCAGTACTTC. Translated, it gives CAWSATRGQQYF.

CDR3 in amino acids: CASSSELAGEQYF. The CDR3 DNA sequence: TGCGCCAGCAGTTCCGAACTAGCCGGTGAGCAGTACTTC. This chain connects TRBV5-1 to TRBJ2-7; weak D call: TRBD2 (6 bases). This CDR3 is built from 13 residues. CDR1 and CDR2 from the germline V gene are SGHRS and YFSETQ. V dropped 5 bases and J dropped 7 bases, with 16 bases sitting between them.

V and J are TRBV5-1 and TRBJ2-7; D assignment may be TRBD1 or TRBD2 (5 bases each). The V gene lost 4 bases and the J gene lost 2 bases, with 10 bases spanning the gap. The CDR3 runs to 13 residues. Germline-derived CDR1 and CDR2 are SGHRS and YFSETQ. CDR3 sequence: CASSRGGAYEQYF. CDR3 DNA sequence: TGCGCCAGCAGCCGGGGCGGCGCCTACGAGCAGTACTTC.

The chain couples TRBV18 to TRBJ1-6, with 8 bases matching TRBD1. Germline-derived CDR1 and CDR2 are KGHSH and LQKENI. The CDR3 is 15 amino acids. V shed 6 bases and J 8 bases; nucleotides not matched to a gene: 9. As DNA, the CDR3 is TGTGCCAGCTCGCTCAGGGGGCGCGGGGATTCACCCCTCCACTTT. Residues: CASSLRGRGDSPLHF.

The V call is TRBV29-1, the J call TRBJ2-5; D gene unclear. There are 14 residues in the CDR3. Looked up from germline, CDR1 is SQVTM and CDR2 is ANQGSEA. Between the trimmed V and J ends, which lost 1 base and 3 bases, there was a span of 12 bases. The CDR3 DNA reads as TGCAGCGTTGAAGTTGGGAAGGGCGAAGAGACCCAGTACTTC. Translation: CSVEVGKGEETQYF.

J is TRBJ1-5 and V is TRBV2; perhaps TRBD1 as D (6 bases). The CDR3 has 16 amino acids. Germline V gene lookup returns CDR1 SNHLY and CDR2 FYNNEI. V was clipped by 6 bases and J by 1 base, with 16 bases between them. The CDR3 nucleotides read TGTGCCAGCAGGGGTACAGGGTTGAGGAGCAATCAGCCCCAGCATTTT. Translating gives CASRGTGLRSNQPQHF. Based on the CDR3 plus reference TRBV2 and TRBJ1-5, the full variable domain is EPEVTQTPSHQVTQMGQEVILRCVPISNHLYFYWYRQILGQKVEFLVSFYNNEISEKSEIFDDQFSVERPDGSNFTLKIRSTKLEDSAMYFCASRGTGLRSNQPQHFGDGTRLSIL.

V usage is TRBV28 and J usage is TRBJ1-6; 9 bases fit TRBD1. After removal of 6 bases from V and 10 bases from J, the junction contained 10 bases not matched to a gene. The CDR3 covers 15 residues. In germline, CDR1 is MDHEN, CDR2 SYDVKM. The CDR3 region has the DNA TGTGCCAGCAGCCACGGGGACAGGGAGGGATCACCCCTCCACTTT. Translation: CASSHGDREGSPLHF.

The rearrangement uses TRBV6-2 or TRBV6-3 and TRBJ1-5; D is undetermined. V dropped 0 bases and J dropped 2 bases, with 14 bases sitting between them. There are 17 residues in the CDR3. The germline V gene has CDR1 MNHEY and CDR2 SVGEGT. CDR3: CASSYSTAREGNQPQHF. Written as DNA, the CDR3 is TGTGCCAGCAGTTACTCGACGGCTAGGGAGGGCAATCAGCCCCAGCATTTT.

For the CDR3, the DNA is TGCAGCGTTGATCCCAGGGGATACAATGAGCAGTTCTTC. Amino acid sequence: CSVDPRGYNEQFF. V and J are TRBV29-1 and TRBJ2-1; D is perhaps TRBD1 (6 bases). Germline CDR1 and CDR2: SQVTM and ANQGSEA. V shed 3 bases and J shed 4 bases, with 10 bases lying between them. The CDR3 has 13 amino acids.

The chain has TRBV7-8 and TRBJ2-1; 10 bases agree with TRBD1. The V and J ends lost 2 bases and 2 bases, in that order; junction bases with no gene match: 3. From germline, CDR1 is SGHVS and CDR2 FQNEAQ. This CDR3 region has 16 residues. The CDR3 DNA follows: TGTGCCAGCAGCTTATCCGGACAGGGGGCCTACAATGAGCAGTTCTTC. It specifies CASSLSGQGAYNEQFF. Combining the CDR3 with reference TRBV7-8 and TRBJ2-1 gives the whole variable domain GAGVSQSPRYKVAKRGQDVALRCDPISGHVSLFWYQQALGQGPEFLTYFQNEAQLDKSGLPSDRFFAERPEGSVSTLKIQRTQQEDSAVYLCASSLSGQGAYNEQFFGPGTRLTVL.

This sequence joins TRBV6-2 or TRBV6-3 and TRBJ1-5, with no clear D. Per the germline V gene, CDR1 is MNHEY and CDR2 is SVGEGT. V was shortened by 4 bases and J by 0 bases, with 7 bases between the two germline ends. The CDR3 extends over 14 amino acids. CDR3 protein: CASSLYISNQPQHF. DNA for the CDR3: TGTGCCAGCAGTTTGTATATTAGCAATCAGCCCCAGCATTTT.

The genes are TRBV7-9 and TRBJ2-1; the match to TRBD1 covers 10 bases. The J segment lost 6 bases and the V segment lost 4 bases, leaving 15 bases of the junction unmatched. Germline CDR1 reads SEHNR; CDR2 reads FQNEAQ (reference sequence). This CDR3 contains 18 residues. The CDR3 loop reads CASSYSYRDRGIGNEQFF. In DNA form, the CDR3 reads TGTGCCAGCAGCTACTCCTACCGGGACAGGGGAATCGGCAATGAGCAGTTCTTC. Supplemented by reference TRBV7-9 and TRBJ2-1, the full variable domain reads DTGVSQNPRHKITKRGQNVTFRCDPISEHNRLYWYRQTLGQGPEFLTYFQNEAQLEKSRLLSDRFSAERPKGSFSTLEIQRTEQGDSAMYLCASSYSYRDRGIGNEQFFGPGTRLTVL.

This chain uses TRBV28 with TRBJ2-5, with D possibly matching TRBD1 (6 bases). Germline CDR1 and CDR2: MDHEN and SYDVKM. The V end was cut by 5 bases, the J end by 4 bases, with 20 bases between. The CDR3 has 16 residues. CDR3 in amino acids: CASSPLRGGGRETQYF. In nucleotides, the CDR3 is TGTGCCAGCAGTCCGCTGAGGGGTGGGGGCAGAGAGACCCAGTACTTC.

The CDR3 protein is CAWSEGQGYEQYF. As DNA, the CDR3 is TGTGCCTGGAGTGAGGGACAGGGCTACGAGCAGTACTTC. V usage is TRBV30 and J usage is TRBJ2-7; 9 bases map to TRBD1. The length of the CDR3 is 13 residues. Trimming at V came to 1 base and at J to 3 bases, leaving 1 base not matched to a gene. Germline loops: CDR1 GTSNPN, CDR2 SVGIG (reference sequence). Filled out from reference TRBV30 and TRBJ2-7, the complete variable domain reads SQTIHQWPATLVQPVGSPLSLECTVEGTSNPNLYWYRQAAGRGLQLLFYSVGIGQISSEVPQNLSASRPQDRQFILSSKKLLLSDSGFYLCAWSEGQGYEQYFGPGTRLTVT.

On this clone itself: Relative to the germline gene, one junction end is altered; a read error may explain this. V is TRBV12-3 or TRBV12-4 and J is TRBJ1-4; D is possibly TRBD1 (5 bases). CDR3 length: 13 residues. The CDR3 DNA follows: TGTGCCAGCAGTTTATACCTGACAGCTACCGGGGTTTTT. Translating it yields CASSLYLTATGVF.

J is TRBJ1-3 and V is TRBV5-8; D unresolved. The V end was cut by 1 base, the J end by 0 bases, with 5 bases between. The CDR3 extends over 14 amino acids. CDR1 is SGHTS and CDR2 is YDEGEE in the germline V gene. CDR3 nucleotides: TGTGCCAGCAGCTTGAGGGACTCTGGAAACACCATATATTTT. It specifies CASSLRDSGNTIYF.

The chain uses TRBV29-1 and TRBJ1-1; a possible D gene is TRBD1 (6 bases). The CDR3 is made up of 12 amino acids. Germline assignment: CDR1 SQVTM and CDR2 ANQGSEA. V lost 1 base to trimming and J lost 6 bases, with 9 bases between them. The CDR3 DNA reads as TGCAGCGTTGAAGGGGGGGGCGCTGAAGCTTTCTTT. Protein sequence: CSVEGGGAEAFF. The full variable domain, with the rest looked up from reference TRBV29-1 and TRBJ1-1, is SAVISQKPSRDICQRGTSLTIQCQVDSQVTMMFWYRQQPGQSLTLIATANQGSEATYESGFVIDKFPISRPNLTFSTLTVSNMSPEDSSIYLCSVEGGGAEAFFGQGTRLTVV.

V and J are TRBV6-2 or TRBV6-3 and TRBJ2-1; D gene unclear. Per germline, CDR1 MNHEY and CDR2 SVGEGT. Trimming took 5 bases from V and 12 from J, leaving 17 bases between them. The length of the CDR3 is 13 residues. The CDR3 DNA sequence: TGTGCCAGCAGTCCGACTGACCTGTTTTGGCAGTTCTTC. The encoded protein is CASSPTDLFWQFF.

This clone was counted only a few times. The rearrangement uses TRBV7-8 and TRBJ2-7, with unresolved D. The CDR3 sequence is 13 residues long. Looked up from germline, CDR1 is SGHVS and CDR2 is FQNEAQ. Trimming stripped 8 bases from V and 1 base from J, with 12 bases between. The CDR3 DNA sequence: TGTGCCAGCTCATCAGTTGCGTCCTACGAGCAGTACTTC. Encoded protein: CASSSVASYEQYF.

The chain links TRBV3-1 (or the pseudogene TRBV3-2) to TRBJ2-7, with D perhaps being TRBD1 or TRBD2 (6 bases each). With 4 bases removed from V and 1 base from J, the gap between germline ends came to 14 bases. Germline CDR1 reads LGHDT; CDR2 reads YNNKEL (reference sequence). This CDR3 is built from 15 residues. CDR3 loop: CASSPMGGPSYEQYF. CDR3 nucleotides: TGTGCCAGCAGCCCGATGGGGGGCCCTTCCTACGAGCAGTACTTC.

V and J are TRBV5-4 and TRBJ2-6; perhaps TRBD2 as D (5 bases). Per germline, CDR1 SGHNT and CDR2 YYREEE (reference sequence). V gave up 1 base and J gave up 4 bases, with 15 bases separating them. CDR3 length: 17 residues. The CDR3 nucleotides are TGTGCCAGCAGCTTGTCGGGATCTCGGGTGGGGGCCAACGTCCTGACTTTC. Translation gives CASSLSGSRVGANVLTF.

The chain recombines TRBV10-2 with TRBJ2-1; D remains ambiguous. The CDR3 is 14 residues long. Trimming left V 1 base short and J 7 bases short, with 11 bases between. Looked up from germline, CDR1 is WSHSY and CDR2 is SAAADI. The CDR3 is CASSELGYTNEQFF. The CDR3 region has the DNA TGCGCCAGCAGTGAGTTGGGCTATACTAATGAGCAGTTCTTC.

V usage is TRBV6-6 and J usage is TRBJ1-6; the D gene is possibly TRBD1 (6 bases). The CDR3 contains 14 residues. The germline V and J ends were trimmed by 0 bases and 10 bases, with 10 bases remaining between them. The germline V gene encodes CDR1 MNHNY and CDR2 SVGAGI (reference sequence). CDR3 in amino acids: CASSYSDRNSPLHF. CDR3 nucleotide sequence: TGTGCCAGCAGTTACTCGGACAGAAACTCACCCCTCCACTTT.

The V gene is TRBV6-5, the J gene TRBJ2-7; D unclear. Trimming removed 0 bases from V and 3 bases from J, with 9 bases in between. This CDR3 contains 14 residues. CDR1 is MNHEY and CDR2 is SVGAGI in the germline V gene. The CDR3 nucleotides read TGTGCCAGCAGTTACTCCCTAGGTGGCTACGAGCAGTACTTC. This codes for CASSYSLGGYEQYF.

As for this clone: The junction shows a germline mismatch at one end, possibly a read error. V gene TRBV7-7 combines with J gene TRBJ2-1, with 7 bases matching TRBD2. CDR1 is SSHAT and CDR2 is FNYEAQ in the germline V gene (reference sequence). CDR3 length: 15 residues. The CDR3 sequence is CASSPLAGSYNEQFF. In nucleotides, the CDR3 is TGTGCTAGCAGCCCATTAGCGGGCTCCTACAATGAGCAGTTCTTC.

The V call is TRBV7-2, the J call TRBJ1-6, with a tentative D call TRBD1 (6 bases). Trimming removed 4 bases from V and 4 bases from J, with 11 bases in between. This CDR3 region has 15 residues. CDR1 SGHTA and CDR2 FQGNSA come from the germline V gene. CDR3: CASSSATGYNSPLHF. As DNA, the CDR3 is TGTGCCAGCAGCTCAGCGACAGGTTATAATTCACCCCTCCACTTT.

The chain combines TRBV6-5 with TRBJ1-1; the match to TRBD1 covers 8 bases. Germline V gene sequence: CDR1 MNHEY, CDR2 SVGAGI. With 11 bases clipped from V and 2 bases from J, the junction kept 4 bases outside the gene matches. This CDR3 is 12 amino acids long. CDR3 sequence reads: CAGGQGNTEAFF. In nucleotides, the CDR3 is TGTGCCGGCGGACAGGGAAACACTGAAGCTTTCTTT.

J is TRBJ2-1 and V is TRBV9; the D gene is possibly TRBD2 (5 bases). Germline CDR1 is SGDLS and CDR2 is YYNGEE. CDR3 size: 14 residues. V lost 0 bases and J 9 bases, leaving 13 bases between the germline ends. This chain's CDR3 is CASSVGAAGGEQFF. The DNA for the CDR3 is TGTGCCAGCAGCGTAGGGGCGGCGGGCGGTGAGCAGTTCTTC.

The chain employs TRBV9 and TRBJ1-3, with 7 bases lining up with TRBD1. The CDR3 sequence is 16 residues long. The trim removed 3 bases at V and 4 bases at J, leaving 10 bases unmatched. Germline V gene lookup returns CDR1 SGDLS and CDR2 YYNGEE. The CDR3 sequence: CASSALTGSDGNTIYF. For the CDR3, the DNA is TGTGCCAGCAGCGCGCTGACAGGGTCAGACGGAAACACCATATATTTT.